A single sample is the source of the 3 T cell receptor beta chains below, sequenced in a study of cytomegalovirus exposure and HLA in healthy donors. PCR primers comprised 60 Vbeta and 13 Jbeta primers. The assay was immunoSEQ multiplex PCR, and TCRdb's table has in-frame clones only and misses some. Altogether under 200,000 clones are present, around three quarters being singletons, with the ten largest covering around 1.5%. Sequencing was carried out using PBMCs. These receptors were collected from a man between 40 and 49 years old in good health and CMV-seronegative.

The chain employs TRBV19 and TRBJ2-5; TRBD1 agrees at 8 bases. The J segment lost 1 base and the V segment lost 5 bases, leaving 3 bases of the junction unmatched. CDR3 length: 14 amino acids. CDR1 and CDR2 (germline): LNHDA, SQIVND (reference sequence). CDR3 in amino acids: CASSSQGVQETQYF. The CDR3 DNA reads TGTGCCAGTAGTTCACAGGGGGTCCAAGAGACCCAGTACTTC.

Only a few counts were recorded for this clone. Written as DNA, the CDR3 is TGTGCCAGTAGTGTCGGACAGGGGGCAAGTCAGCCCCAGCATTTT. Translation: CASSVGQGASQPQHF. The gene calls are TRBV19 and TRBJ1-5, with 11 bases lining up with TRBD1. Germline-derived CDR1 and CDR2 are LNHDA and SQIVND (reference sequence). The junction had 6 bases not matched to a gene; V was cut back by 5 bases and J by 6 bases. CDR3 length: 15 residues.

The rearrangement links TRBV5-1 to TRBJ1-3; D gene ambiguous. Germline CDR1 reads SGHRS; CDR2 reads YFSETQ. With 0 bases removed from V and 0 bases from J, the gap between germline ends came to 13 bases. The CDR3 sequence is 17 residues long. CDR3 amino acids: CASSLAPSAYSGNTIYF. The CDR3 DNA is TGCGCCAGCAGCTTGGCCCCGTCCGCCTACTCTGGAAACACCATATATTTT.